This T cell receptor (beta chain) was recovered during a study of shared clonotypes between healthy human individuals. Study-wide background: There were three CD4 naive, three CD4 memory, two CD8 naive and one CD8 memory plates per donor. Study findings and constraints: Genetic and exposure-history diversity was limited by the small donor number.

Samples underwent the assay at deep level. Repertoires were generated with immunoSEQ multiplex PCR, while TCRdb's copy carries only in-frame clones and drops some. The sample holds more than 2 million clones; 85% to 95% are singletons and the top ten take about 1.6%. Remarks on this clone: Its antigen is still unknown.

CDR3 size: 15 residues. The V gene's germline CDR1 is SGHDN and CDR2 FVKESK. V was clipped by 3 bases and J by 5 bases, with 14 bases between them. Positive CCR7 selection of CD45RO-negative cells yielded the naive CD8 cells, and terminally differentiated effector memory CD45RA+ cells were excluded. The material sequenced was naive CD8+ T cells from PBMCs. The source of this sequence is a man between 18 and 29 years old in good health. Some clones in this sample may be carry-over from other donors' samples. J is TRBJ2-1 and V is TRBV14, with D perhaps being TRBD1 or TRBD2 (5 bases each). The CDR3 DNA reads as TGTGCCAGCAGCCACCGGGACGGAGGCAACAATGAGCAGTTCTTC. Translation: CASSHRDGGNNEQFF.